This T cell receptor (beta chain) was sequenced during a study of CD8 T cells in Susac syndrome. After extraction with the RNeasy kit, roughly 0.45 to 1 ug of the RNA was reverse transcribed using random hexamers. TCRdb analysed the immunoSEQ multiplex PCR reads with MiXCR anew, one entry per CDR3 protein. The sample records roughly 75,000 distinct CDR3 sequences, 93% being singletons. The germline V gene encodes CDR1 SGHTA and CDR2 FQGNSA. Between the trimmed V and J ends, which lost 3 bases and 6 bases, there was a span of 10 bases. The CDR3 runs 13 residues. This TCR derives from a human donor with Susac syndrome. The chain employs TRBV7-2 and TRBJ2-3; no firm D call. Sample: CD4+ T cells from PBMCs. The CDR3: CASSFQESDTQYF. In nucleotides, the CDR3 is TGTGCCAGCAGCTTCCAGGAATCTGATACGCAGTATTTT.